The clone carrying this T cell receptor (beta chain) is a singleton in its sample. Its antigen is still unknown. An Oncomine TCR Beta short-read assay was used to sequence the DNA from cultured CD4+ T cells. MiXCR, run by TCRdb on the PCR reads, gives a single entry per CDR3 protein. The repertoire holds about 20,000 distinct CDR3 sequences, with about 50% as singletons. These data are taken from a study of vaccination and CD4 T cells after COVID-19. Study-wide background: Every culture used as a control got a CEFX pool, an HIV-1 Nef pool, or no peptide. Points from the study as a whole: The median SARS-CoV-2-reactive clonotype number increased from around 21 to 38, without statistical significance.

As to treatment: approximately nine-day PBMC culture with coronavirus spike peptide pools or control peptides (ViraFEST assay). Cell culture was performed with 1.5 million to 2 million PBMCs per well in the presence of approximately 10 IU/ml IL-2 and roughly 10 ug/ml peptide pools. The CDR3 loop spans 14 amino acids. The V end lost 2 bases, the J end lost 8 bases, and 15 bases lay between the germline ends. From germline, CDR1 is LGHDT and CDR2 YNNKEL (reference sequence). V and J are TRBV3-1 and TRBJ1-2, with D possibly TRBD1 on 5 matching bases. The receptor's source is a human donor who had recovered from COVID-19. Sequencing input: CD4+ T cells from blood, cultured in vitro. CDR3 sequence: CASSQLAGTGGYTF. As DNA, the CDR3 is TGTGCCAGCAGCCAACTTGCCGGGACGGGGGGCTACACCTTC.